Included here is one T cell receptor beta chain sequence, with context. Its antigen is currently unknown. CDR3 size: 11 residues. CDR1 and CDR2 from the germline V gene are MRHNA and SNTAGT. Trimming took off 2 bases at V and 8 bases at J, with 6 bases between the two ends. Use of 60 Vbeta and 13 Jbeta primers characterized the PCR. Libraries were prepared by immunoSEQ multiplex PCR; TCRdb keeps only in-frame clonotypes and omits some of them. The top ten hold about 1% of the sample, which has some 170,000 clones, around 80% seen once. The data originate from a study of cytomegalovirus exposure and HLA in healthy donors. Study overall: Early released data had around 88 million unique TCRs, all coming from HLA-typed donors.

General study points: As a later analysis revealed, most CMV-associated TCR beta chains appeared HLA-restricted. Common viral pathogens (according to a later analysis) appeared linked to several of the most significant clusters. Researchers counted approximately 160 TCR beta chains as cytomegalovirus-associated.

Sequenced material: PBMCs. The sequence derives from a middle-aged woman in good health and CMV-seronegative. The chain is built from TRBV6-4 and TRBJ1-1, with D possibly being TRBD1 (6 bases). Here the CDR3 reads CASSDRGEAFF. In DNA form, the CDR3 reads TGTGCCAGCAGTGACAGGGGGGAAGCTTTCTTT.